This TCR beta chain was sequenced in a study of shared clonotypes between healthy human individuals. The run depth of the assay was deep. In the study's own analysis: ImmunoSEQ output lacked quality scores and full-length reads, limiting matched filtering. Here immunoSEQ multiplex PCR was the method, and the copy in TCRdb shows in-frame clones only, minus some. The V and J calls and the clone size are those of that table, but D and trimming were determined from the DNA. Among approximately 2,000,000 clones listed, under 95% were seen once. Trimming stripped 7 bases from V and 0 bases from J, with 16 bases between. Germline CDR1 reads SGHNT; CDR2 reads YYREEE (reference sequence). This CDR3 contains 16 residues.

The chain is built from TRBV5-4 and TRBJ2-2, with D unclear. Source material: naive CD4+ T cells from PBMCs. Documented subset: CD45RA+ positively selected. This TCR was recovered from a man between 18 and 29 years old in good health. Some clones in this sample may be carry-over from other donors' samples. The CDR3 DNA reads as TGTGCCAGCGCAGTTGGGCCGGCCGCGAACACCGGGGAGCTGTTTTTT. Protein: CASAVGPAANTGELFF. Supplemented by reference TRBV5-4 and TRBJ2-2, the full variable domain reads ETGVTQSPTHLIKTRGQQVTLRCSSQSGHNTVSWYQQALGQGPQFIFQYYREEENGRGNFPPRFSGLQFPNYSSELNVNALELDDSALYLCASAVGPAANTGELFFGEGSRLTVL.